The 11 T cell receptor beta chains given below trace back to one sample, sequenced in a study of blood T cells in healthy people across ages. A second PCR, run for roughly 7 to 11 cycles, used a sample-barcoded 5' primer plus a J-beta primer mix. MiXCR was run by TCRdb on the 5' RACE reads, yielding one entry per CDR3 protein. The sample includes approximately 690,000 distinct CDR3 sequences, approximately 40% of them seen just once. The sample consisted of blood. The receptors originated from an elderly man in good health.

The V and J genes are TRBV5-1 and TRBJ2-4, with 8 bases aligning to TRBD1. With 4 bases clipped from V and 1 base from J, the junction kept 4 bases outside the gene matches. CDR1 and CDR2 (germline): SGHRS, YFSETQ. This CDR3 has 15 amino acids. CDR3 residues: CASSPQGAAKNIQYF. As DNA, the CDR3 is TGCGCCAGCAGCCCTCAGGGGGCGGCCAAAAACATTCAGTACTTC.

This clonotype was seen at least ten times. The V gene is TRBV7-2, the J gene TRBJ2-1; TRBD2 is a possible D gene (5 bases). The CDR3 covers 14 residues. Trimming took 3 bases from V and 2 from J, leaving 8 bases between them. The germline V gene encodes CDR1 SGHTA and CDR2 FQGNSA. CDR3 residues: CASSFRGTYNEQFF. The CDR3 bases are TGTGCCAGCAGCTTCCGGGGTACCTACAATGAGCAGTTCTTC.

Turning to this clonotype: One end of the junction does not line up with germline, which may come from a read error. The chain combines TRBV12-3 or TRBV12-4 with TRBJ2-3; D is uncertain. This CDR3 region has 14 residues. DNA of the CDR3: TGTGCCAGCAGCTTAGTCCAGAGCACAGATACGCAGTATTTT. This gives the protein CASSLVQSTDTQYF.

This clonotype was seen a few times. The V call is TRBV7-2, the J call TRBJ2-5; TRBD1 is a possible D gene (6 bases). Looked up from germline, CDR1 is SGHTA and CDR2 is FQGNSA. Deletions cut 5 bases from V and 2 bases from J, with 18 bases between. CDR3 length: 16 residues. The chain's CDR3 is CASSDPRTAPQETQYF. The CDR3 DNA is TGTGCCAGCAGCGACCCGCGGACAGCACCACAAGAGACCCAGTACTTC.

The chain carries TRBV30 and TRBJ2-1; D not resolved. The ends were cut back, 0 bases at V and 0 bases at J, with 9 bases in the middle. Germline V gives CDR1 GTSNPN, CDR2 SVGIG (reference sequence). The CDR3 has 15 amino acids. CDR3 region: CAWSVPEPSYNEQFF. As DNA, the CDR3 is TGTGCCTGGAGTGTACCGGAGCCCTCCTACAATGAGCAGTTCTTC. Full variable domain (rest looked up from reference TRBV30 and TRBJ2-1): SQTIHQWPATLVQPVGSPLSLECTVEGTSNPNLYWYRQAAGRGLQLLFYSVGIGQISSEVPQNLSASRPQDRQFILSSKKLLLSDSGFYLCAWSVPEPSYNEQFFGPGTRLTVL.

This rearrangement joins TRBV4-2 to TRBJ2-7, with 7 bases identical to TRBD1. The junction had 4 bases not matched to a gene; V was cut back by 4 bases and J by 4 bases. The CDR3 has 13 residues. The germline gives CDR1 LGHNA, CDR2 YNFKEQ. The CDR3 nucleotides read TGTGCCAGCAGCCTACAGGGGAAGTACGAGCAGTACTTC. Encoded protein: CASSLQGKYEQYF.

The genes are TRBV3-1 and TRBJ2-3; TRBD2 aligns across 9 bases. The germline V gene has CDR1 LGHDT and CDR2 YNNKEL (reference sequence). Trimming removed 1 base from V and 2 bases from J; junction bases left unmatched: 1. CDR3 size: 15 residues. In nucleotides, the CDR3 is TGTGCCAGCAGCCAAGGCGGGGGGGACACAGATACGCAGTATTTT. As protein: CASSQGGGDTDTQYF.

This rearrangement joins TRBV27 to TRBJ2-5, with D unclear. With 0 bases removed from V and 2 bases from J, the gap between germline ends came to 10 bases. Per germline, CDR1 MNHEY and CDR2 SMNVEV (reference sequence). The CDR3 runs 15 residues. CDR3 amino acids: CASSLSRAEQETQYF. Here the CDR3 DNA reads TGTGCCAGCAGTTTATCTCGGGCTGAACAAGAGACCCAGTACTTC.

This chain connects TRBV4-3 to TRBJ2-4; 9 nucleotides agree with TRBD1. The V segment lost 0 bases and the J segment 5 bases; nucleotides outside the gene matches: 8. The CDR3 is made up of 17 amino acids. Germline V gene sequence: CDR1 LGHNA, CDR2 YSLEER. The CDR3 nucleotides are TGCGCCAGCAGCCAAGATCTGACAGGGGGAATCCAAAACATTCAGTACTTC. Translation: CASSQDLTGGIQNIQYF.

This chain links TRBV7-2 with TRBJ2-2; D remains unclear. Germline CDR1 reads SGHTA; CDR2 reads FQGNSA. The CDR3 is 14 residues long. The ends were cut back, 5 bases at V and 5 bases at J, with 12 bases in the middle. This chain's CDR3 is CASSPAQSTGELFF. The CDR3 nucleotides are TGTGCCAGCAGCCCCGCGCAAAGTACCGGGGAGCTGTTTTTT.

The CDR3 DNA sequence: TGTGCCAGCAGCGCACCGGGACAGGAGAATGAAAAACTGTTTTTT. This encodes CASSAPGQENEKLFF. The genes are TRBV6-2 or TRBV6-3 and TRBJ1-4; 8 nucleotides match TRBD1. Looked up from germline, CDR1 is MNHEY and CDR2 is SVGEGT. V was pared by 6 bases and J by 5 bases, with 8 bases of the junction left unmatched. This CDR3 has 15 amino acids.